The TCR beta chain described here comes from a study of patients and donors after allogeneic stem cell transplantation. TCRdb fed the RT-PCR reads into MiXCR, producing one record per CDR3 protein. The profile shows tens of thousands of distinct CDR3 sequences, around 5% of them singletons. CDR1 MNHNS and CDR2 SASEGT come from the germline V gene. V gave up 2 bases and J gave up 3 bases, with 7 bases separating them. The CDR3 contains 13 residues. This clonotype appeared many times. This receptor was identified in a human donor who was either an allogeneic HSCT recipient or a stem cell or donor lymphocyte infusion donor (not recorded which). It is not recorded whose cells these are; they may come from a transplant donor. Sequencing input: blood, either unsorted or a sorted T cell fraction (not recorded which). The chain uses TRBV6-1 and TRBJ1-1; D might be TRBD1 (5 bases). The CDR3: CASSERDHTEAFF. The DNA for the CDR3 is TGTGCCAGCAGTGAACGGGACCACACTGAAGCTTTCTTT.